This T cell receptor beta chain was recovered during a study of shared clonotypes between healthy human individuals. Study overall: Donors were a couple of women and three men aged 18 to 49.

In the case of this clone: One end of the junction is discordant with germline, which a read error may explain.

The CDR3 runs 15 residues. CDR1 is SSHAT, CDR2 FNYEAQ, per germline (reference sequence). Original analysis: ImmunoSEQ sequences covered only the junction and lacked quality scores; filtering therefore differed. Clones were sequenced by immunoSEQ multiplex PCR, and TCRdb holds only the in-frame ones, with some missing. The D gene and trimming were derived from the DNA, and the V and J assignments and clone size from that table. The sample contains some 2,400,000 clones, around 95% of which appear only once. The rearrangement uses TRBV7-7 and TRBJ2-4; D is perhaps TRBD1 (7 bases). The sample was naive CD4+ T cells sorted from blood. The subset is: CD45RA+ positively selected. The origin of this receptor is a man between 18 and 35 years old in good health. Here the CDR3 DNA reads TGTGCTAGCAGACGTCAGGGGGGTAAACTGTACATTCAGTACTTC. As protein: CASRRQGGKLYIQYF.